The 17 T cell receptor beta chains given below trace back to one sample, sequenced in a study of blood T cells in healthy people across ages. A sample-barcoded 5' primer and a J-beta primer mix were used in a second PCR of about 7 to 12 cycles. TCRdb itself ran the 5' RACE reads through MiXCR, one entry per CDR3 protein. In the table there are more than 650,000 distinct CDR3 sequences, roughly 20% of which are singletons. The sample taken for sequencing was blood. Receptors were obtained from a man in his 70s in good health.

This clonotype turned up a few times. The chain recombines TRBV12-3 or TRBV12-4 with TRBJ1-1, with D tentatively TRBD1 (6 bases). The CDR3 is made up of 15 amino acids. V lost 3 bases and J 1 base, leaving 12 bases between the germline ends. The CDR3 protein is CASSFMGGGNTEAFF. The CDR3 bases are TGTGCCAGCAGTTTCATGGGGGGCGGGAACACTGAAGCTTTCTTT.

The chain is built from TRBV12-3 or TRBV12-4 and TRBJ1-1; perhaps TRBD1 as D (5 bases). Trimming shortened V by 8 bases and J by 1 base, and 11 bases separated the two germline ends. CDR3 length: 13 amino acids. The CDR3 DNA sequence: TGTGCCAGCTTGCCAACAGGGAACACTGAAGCTTTCTTT. Translated: CASLPTGNTEAFF.

The V call is TRBV5-1, the J call TRBJ2-5; 7 bases map to TRBD1. The J call is uncertain, as TRBJ2-7 better fits the DNA end. The CDR3 has 14 amino acids. Germline V gene data show CDR1 as SGHRS and CDR2 as YFSETQ. This CDR3 is CASSQGQTKAEQYF. In DNA, the CDR3 is TGCGCCAGCAGCCAGGGACAGACAAAGGCCGAGCAGTACTTC.

V usage is TRBV20-1 and J usage is TRBJ2-7; 11 positions match TRBD2. Per germline, CDR1 DFQATT and CDR2 SNEGSKA (reference sequence). V lost 3 bases and J lost 3; bases outside the gene matches: 10. The CDR3 runs to 16 residues. The CDR3 is CSASSVGLAGGYEQYF. The CDR3 bases are TGCAGTGCTAGTTCGGTCGGGCTAGCGGGGGGCTACGAGCAGTACTTC.

The chain carries TRBV4-1 and TRBJ2-5, with 7 bases that match TRBD1. This CDR3 comprises 13 residues. Germline V CDR1 and CDR2: MGHRA, YSYEKL. The V and J ends lost 7 bases and 5 bases, in that order; junction bases with no gene match: 7. This CDR3 is CASKGGRLETQYF. The CDR3 DNA follows: TGCGCCAGCAAAGGGGGCAGGTTGGAGACCCAGTACTTC.

This clonotype was seen a few times. The V gene is TRBV28, the J gene TRBJ2-3, with D tentatively TRBD1 or TRBD2 (7 bases each). Germline loops: CDR1 MDHEN, CDR2 SYDVKM. The CDR3 has 12 residues. Trimming stripped 10 bases from V and 4 bases from J, with 12 bases between. CDR3 residues: CAIQGGADTQYF. In nucleotides, the CDR3 is TGTGCCATCCAGGGGGGGGCAGATACGCAGTATTTT.

This rearrangement joins TRBV28 to TRBJ2-3; no clear D. Per the germline V gene, CDR1 is MDHEN and CDR2 is SYDVKM. The CDR3 length is 14 residues. Deletions cut 6 bases from V and 4 bases from J, with 14 bases between. CDR3 sequence: CASRLQPGPDTQYF. CDR3 nucleotide sequence: TGTGCCAGCAGGCTACAACCTGGGCCAGATACGCAGTATTTT.

A few counts support this clonotype. The junction and the germline gene differ at one end; a read error may be behind it. This rearrangement joins TRBV7-2 to TRBJ2-5, with unresolved D. This CDR3 has 14 amino acids. The germline gives CDR1 SGHTA, CDR2 FQGNSA. In DNA form, the CDR3 reads TGTGCCAGCAGCTTAGGATGGCGCGACAATGAGCAGTCCTTC. Protein sequence: CASSLGWRDNEQSF.

CDR3 nucleotide sequence: TGTGCCAGCAGCCTCGGGACTAGCGGGTCCAAAAGGCAGTATTTT. Protein: CASSLGTSGSKRQYF. J is TRBJ2-3 and V is TRBV3-1; 12 bases are a match to TRBD2. The germline gives CDR1 LGHDT, CDR2 YNNKEL (reference sequence). V lost 4 bases, J lost 11 bases, and 10 bases stayed unmatched. The CDR3 has 15 amino acids.

This chain connects TRBV5-1 to TRBJ2-1; 7 positions match TRBD2. CDR1 SGHRS and CDR2 YFSETQ come from the germline V gene. CDR3 length: 16 amino acids. J lost 4 bases, V lost 4 bases, and 11 bases had no gene match. The CDR3 loop reads CASSTLLAGGYNEQFF. CDR3 nucleotides: TGCGCCAGCAGCACCCTGTTAGCGGGTGGGTACAATGAGCAGTTCTTC.

J is TRBJ2-5 and V is TRBV11-2; D unresolved. In germline, CDR1 is SGHAT, CDR2 FQNNGV. The CDR3 runs to 14 residues. Trimming left V 0 bases short and J 7 bases short, with 12 bases between. CDR3 nucleotide sequence: TGTGCCAGCAGCTTAGATGCCCTAGGCGGGACCCAGTACTTC. Translated, it gives CASSLDALGGTQYF. Complete variable domain (other parts from reference TRBV11-2 and TRBJ2-5): EAGVAQSPRYKIIEKRQSVAFWCNPISGHATLYWYQQILGQGPKLLIQFQNNGVVDDSQLPKDRFSAERLKGVDSTLKIQPAKLEDSAVYLCASSLDALGGTQYFGPGTRLLVL.

The rearrangement uses TRBV29-1 and TRBJ1-1; D remains unclear. Trimming pared 6 bases from V and 0 bases from J, leaving 11 bases between. This CDR3 has 13 residues. Per germline, CDR1 SQVTM and CDR2 ANQGSEA. The DNA of the CDR3 is TGCAGCGTCTTCAGTAGGTTGAACACTGAAGCTTTCTTT. This translates into CSVFSRLNTEAFF. The variable domain in full, with the rest retrieved from reference TRBV29-1 and TRBJ1-1, is SAVISQKPSRDICQRGTSLTIQCQVDSQVTMMFWYRQQPGQSLTLIATANQGSEATYESGFVIDKFPISRPNLTFSTLTVSNMSPEDSSIYLCSVFSRLNTEAFFGQGTRLTVV.

This clonotype has a handful of counts. This rearrangement joins TRBV7-8 to TRBJ2-4; no firm D call. The CDR3 runs 13 residues. Trimming took 5 bases from V and 9 from J, leaving 14 bases between them. Germline CDR1 reads SGHVS; CDR2 reads FQNEAQ. The CDR3 region is CASSPETSPIQYF. The DNA of the CDR3 is TGTGCCAGCAGCCCCGAGACAAGCCCCATTCAGTACTTC.

This clonotype was seen a handful of times. This chain joins TRBV7-9 and TRBJ2-3, with 8 bases identical to TRBD1. The CDR3 is made up of 17 amino acids. Trimming took 7 bases from V and 1 from J; bases not matched to a gene: 13. Germline assignment: CDR1 SEHNR and CDR2 FQNEAQ (reference sequence). This CDR3 is CASTDPGQGGGTDTQYF. DNA of the CDR3: TGTGCCAGCACCGATCCTGGACAGGGAGGTGGCACAGATACGCAGTATTTT.

At least ten counts were recorded for this clonotype. V gene TRBV7-2 combines with J gene TRBJ2-1, with D perhaps matching TRBD2 (5 bases). The CDR3 is made up of 14 amino acids. Trimming stripped 9 bases from V and 5 bases from J, with 17 bases between. Germline V lookup: CDR1 SGHTA, CDR2 FQGNSA. The CDR3 reads CASSPRAGNNEQFF. The CDR3 nucleotides read TGTGCCAGTAGCCCGAGGGCTGGAAACAATGAGCAGTTCTTC.

This clonotype has just a few counts. V is TRBV14 and J is TRBJ2-3; D ambiguous. The germline gives CDR1 SGHDN, CDR2 FVKESK. Trimming stripped 3 bases from V and 5 bases from J, with 15 bases between. This CDR3 comprises 15 residues. This chain's CDR3 is CASSQGTTTRDTQYF. The CDR3 nucleotides are TGTGCCAGCAGCCAGGGAACAACTACCCGAGATACGCAGTATTTT.

The chain employs TRBV25-1 and TRBJ2-3; TRBD1 agrees at 8 bases. Germline CDR1 is MGHDK and CDR2 is SYGVNS. The CDR3 sequence is 15 residues long. V lost 5 bases to trimming and J lost 8 bases; unmatched junction nucleotides: 12. The DNA for the CDR3 is TGTGCCAGCAGTCCCTGGACAGGGAGGTTCCCTACGCAGTATTTT. It is translated as CASSPWTGRFPTQYF.